This entry lists 26 T cell receptor beta chains sequenced from one sample in a study of technical replicates of blood from a few donors. Some clones are missing from TCRdb's copy, which holds only in-frame ones; the method was immunoSEQ multiplex PCR. The sample consists of 60,000 to 90,000 clones, about 95% of them appearing once. Source material: T cells isolated from PBMCs. The receptors here all came from a human donor in good health.

A word on this clone: The sample has other DNA sequences that encode this CDR3 too. The chain links TRBV6-5 to TRBJ2-7, with D unclear. V shed 0 bases and J shed 0 bases, with 9 bases lying between them. The germline gives CDR1 MNHEY, CDR2 SVGAGI. The CDR3 runs 15 residues. The CDR3: CASSYSRGSSYEQYF. CDR3 bases: TGTGCCAGCAGTTACTCACGCGGTAGCTCCTACGAGCAGTACTTC.

Only one count was recorded for this clone. The rearrangement uses TRBV6-5 and TRBJ1-1; D is unclear. There are 13 residues in the CDR3. Germline V gene lookup returns CDR1 MNHEY and CDR2 SVGAGI. V was clipped by 2 bases and J by 5 bases, with 9 bases between them. This CDR3 is CASSYGVFTEAFF. CDR3 nucleotides: TGTGCCAGCAGTTACGGAGTATTTACTGAAGCTTTCTTT.

The chain has TRBV10-3 and TRBJ2-7; D may be TRBD2 (6 bases). Trimming took 2 bases from V and 0 from J, leaving 14 bases between them. The CDR3 contains 16 residues. The germline CDR1 and CDR2 sequences are ENHRY and SYGVKD. The DNA for the CDR3 is TGTGCCATCAGTGAGCTAGGAGGGTGGTACTCCTACGAGCAGTACTTC. The encoded protein is CAISELGGWYSYEQYF.

The chain joins TRBV6-1 to TRBJ2-1; 8 bases map to TRBD1. From germline, CDR1 is MNHNS and CDR2 SASEGT. This CDR3 contains 14 residues. Trimming removed 2 bases from V and 8 bases from J; junction bases left unmatched: 5. CDR3: CASSEWQGADEQFF. CDR3 sequence (DNA): TGTGCCAGCAGTGAATGGCAGGGGGCCGATGAGCAGTTCTTC.

The chain has TRBV9 and TRBJ1-1, with a tentative D call TRBD1 (5 bases). Trimming left V 0 bases short and J 5 bases short, with 8 bases between. The germline gives CDR1 SGDLS, CDR2 YYNGEE. CDR3 length: 13 amino acids. CDR3 amino acids: CASSVARETEAFF. The DNA for the CDR3 is TGTGCCAGCAGCGTAGCCAGGGAAACTGAAGCTTTCTTT.

V gene TRBV6-4 combines with J gene TRBJ2-3, with TRBD2 as a possible D gene (6 bases). Per germline, CDR1 MRHNA and CDR2 SNTAGT. The CDR3 is made up of 13 amino acids. V was cut by 2 bases and J by 6 bases, with 9 bases left in between. The CDR3 loop reads CASSDTSKDTQYF. The CDR3 nucleotides read TGTGCCAGCAGTGACACTAGCAAGGATACGCAGTATTTT.

For this clone: At one of its ends the junction is not consistent with the germline gene, which may arise from a read error. V is TRBV6-1 and J is TRBJ1-2, with a weak D call TRBD1 (5 bases). The CDR3 covers 12 residues. Germline CDR1 and CDR2: MNHNS and SASEGT. In DNA form, the CDR3 reads TGTGCCAGCAGTGCCAGGGACTACGGCTACACCTTC. Its protein product is CASSARDYGYTF.

In this sample, this clone turned up a few times. V usage is TRBV9 and J usage is TRBJ1-2; 12 bases map to TRBD1. The CDR3 loop spans 15 amino acids. The germline V gene encodes CDR1 SGDLS and CDR2 YYNGEE. V shed 3 bases, J shed 7 bases, and the junction held 7 bases outside the gene matches. CDR3 in DNA: TGTGCCAGCAGCGCAGGGACAGGGGGCTTTCGTGGCTACACCTTC. It specifies CASSAGTGGFRGYTF. Using reference TRBV9 and TRBJ1-2 for the parts outside the CDR3, the full variable domain is DSGVTQTPKHLITATGQRVTLRCSPRSGDLSVYWYQQSLDQGLQFLIQYYNGEERAKGNILERFSAQQFPDLHSELNLSSLELGDSALYFCASSAGTGGFRGYTFGSGTRLTVV.

This clone appeared a few times. This rearrangement joins TRBV30 to TRBJ1-6, with a weak D call TRBD1 (6 bases). Germline V CDR1 and CDR2: GTSNPN, SVGIG (reference sequence). Trimming shortened V by 3 bases and J by 5 bases, and 14 bases separated the two germline ends. This CDR3 comprises 15 residues. The CDR3 is CAWSETGLNNSPLHF. The CDR3 DNA sequence: TGTGCCTGGAGCGAGACAGGCTTAAATAATTCACCCCTCCACTTT. The full variable domain, its missing parts supplied by reference TRBV30 and TRBJ1-6, is SQTIHQWPATLVQPVGSPLSLECTVEGTSNPNLYWYRQAAGRGLQLLFYSVGIGQISSEVPQNLSASRPQDRQFILSSKKLLLSDSGFYLCAWSETGLNNSPLHFGNGTRLTVT.

The rearrangement links TRBV5-1 to TRBJ2-7; 10 positions match TRBD2. Germline loops: CDR1 SGHRS, CDR2 YFSETQ. The CDR3 runs to 14 residues. With 2 bases clipped from V and 1 base from J, the junction kept 0 bases outside the gene matches. DNA of the CDR3: TGCGCCAGCAGCTTAGCGGGAGGGTCCTACGAGCAGTACTTC. It specifies CASSLAGGSYEQYF.

The genes are TRBV7-9 and TRBJ1-4; 10 positions match TRBD1. This CDR3 is built from 15 residues. Germline loops: CDR1 SEHNR, CDR2 FQNEAQ (reference sequence). V lost 2 bases to trimming and J lost 5 bases; unmatched junction nucleotides: 2. Here the CDR3 reads CASSLLGQGNEKLFF. CDR3 nucleotide sequence: TGTGCCAGCAGCTTACTGGGACAGGGGAATGAAAAACTGTTTTTT.

The rearrangement joins TRBV28 to TRBJ1-5; no clear D. The V end lost 7 bases, the J end lost 4 bases, and 14 bases lay between the germline ends. CDR3 length: 14 amino acids. Germline V gene sequence: CDR1 MDHEN, CDR2 SYDVKM. The DNA for the CDR3 is TGTGCCAGCACCCTAGGAGTGTGGAATCAGCCCCAGCATTTT. Residues: CASTLGVWNQPQHF.

V gene TRBV5-1 combines with J gene TRBJ1-2; no clear D. This CDR3 is built from 15 residues. V gave up 7 bases and J gave up 1 base, with 17 bases separating them. The germline gives CDR1 SGHRS, CDR2 YFSETQ. CDR3 coding DNA: TGCGCCAGCGGCCCCGGTCCGAACTATAACTATGGCTACACCTTC. This translates into CASGPGPNYNYGYTF. Filled out from reference TRBV5-1 and TRBJ1-2, the complete variable domain reads KAGVTQTPRYLIKTRGQQVTLSCSPISGHRSVSWYQQTPGQGLQFLFEYFSETQRNKGNFPGRFSGRQFSNSRSEMNVSTLELGDSALYLCASGPGPNYNYGYTFGSGTRLTVV.

The sample holds one count of this clone. This sequence joins TRBV14 and TRBJ1-1, with D maybe TRBD1 (6 bases). V dropped 5 bases and J dropped 6 bases, with 13 bases sitting between them. Per germline, CDR1 SGHDN and CDR2 FVKESK. This CDR3 has 13 amino acids. The CDR3 loop reads CASSLQGNAEAFF. Here the CDR3 DNA reads TGTGCCAGCAGCTTACAGGGCAATGCTGAAGCTTTCTTT.

The chain couples TRBV29-1 to TRBJ1-2, with TRBD1 as a possible D gene (6 bases). With 6 bases removed from V and 5 bases from J, the gap between germline ends came to 13 bases. The V gene's germline CDR1 is SQVTM and CDR2 ANQGSEA. This CDR3 has 12 amino acids. The CDR3 coding sequence is TGCAGCGTCCAGGGGATCGGGTATGGCTACACCTTC. Protein product: CSVQGIGYGYTF. Together with reference TRBV29-1 and TRBJ1-2, the CDR3 gives the full variable domain: SAVISQKPSRDICQRGTSLTIQCQVDSQVTMMFWYRQQPGQSLTLIATANQGSEATYESGFVIDKFPISRPNLTFSTLTVSNMSPEDSSIYLCSVQGIGYGYTFGSGTRLTVV.

This sequence joins TRBV4-1 and TRBJ2-2; 10 bases agree with TRBD1. J lost 6 bases, V lost 4 bases, and 11 bases had no gene match. Germline V gene sequence: CDR1 MGHRA, CDR2 YSYEKL. CDR3 length equals 17 residues. CDR3 nucleotides: TGCGCCAGCAGCCCCCCCCTGGGACAGGGGATTCCCGGGGAGCTGTTTTTT. This translates into CASSPPLGQGIPGELFF.

The genes are TRBV13 and TRBJ2-7, with D unclear. V lost 5 bases and J lost 3, with 14 bases in between. This CDR3 contains 14 residues. CDR1 and CDR2 (germline): PRHDT, FYEKMQ (reference sequence). The CDR3 DNA follows: TGTGCCAGCAGCCACCCTAGAGGAGACTACGAGCAGTACTTC. The encoded protein is CASSHPRGDYEQYF.

This clone appeared a single time. The chain is built from TRBV5-1 and TRBJ2-5; D is possibly TRBD2 (5 bases). CDR1 and CDR2 (germline): SGHRS, YFSETQ. Trimming cost V 0 bases and J 6 bases, with 15 bases left between them. This CDR3 is 15 amino acids long. Here the CDR3 reads CASSLASGSSKTQYF. CDR3 coding DNA: TGCGCCAGCAGCTTGGCCAGCGGCTCGTCAAAGACCCAGTACTTC. Full variable domain (remainder filled in from reference TRBV5-1 and TRBJ2-5): KAGVTQTPRYLIKTRGQQVTLSCSPISGHRSVSWYQQTPGQGLQFLFEYFSETQRNKGNFPGRFSGRQFSNSRSEMNVSTLELGDSALYLCASSLASGSSKTQYFGPGTRLLVL.

This clone was counted a single time. The chain recombines TRBV5-5 with TRBJ1-2; D is uncertain. Trimming removed 0 bases at V and 5 bases at J, with 8 bases between. The CDR3 sequence is 13 residues long. CDR1 is SGHKS, CDR2 YYEKEE, per germline (reference sequence). CDR3: CASSLAETYGYTF. CDR3 DNA sequence: TGTGCCAGCAGCTTGGCTGAGACTTATGGCTACACCTTC.

The chain carries TRBV27 and TRBJ2-7; tentatively, D is TRBD2 (5 bases). Germline V gene data show CDR1 as MNHEY and CDR2 as SMNVEV (reference sequence). V was clipped by 6 bases and J by 1 base, with 19 bases between them. CDR3 size: 16 residues. The CDR3 protein is CASSNPVSGASYEQYF. The CDR3 coding sequence is TGTGCCAGCAGCAACCCCGTCAGCGGAGCTTCCTACGAGCAGTACTTC.

The rearrangement joins TRBV2 to TRBJ2-7; possibly TRBD1 for D (6 bases). Germline CDR1 is SNHLY and CDR2 is FYNNEI. V shed 6 bases and J shed 4 bases, with 19 bases lying between them. CDR3 length: 15 amino acids. CDR3 DNA: TGTGCCAGCAGGACGGGACCCGAGGGGGTTTACGAGCAGTACTTC. Translated: CASRTGPEGVYEQYF.

The gene calls are TRBV7-9 and TRBJ2-5, with 7 positions matching TRBD1. With V trimmed by 5 bases and J by 4 bases, 7 bases remained unmatched. In germline, CDR1 is SEHNR, CDR2 FQNEAQ (reference sequence). This CDR3 spans 14 amino acids. Here the CDR3 reads CASSDYRGGETQYF. CDR3 DNA: TGTGCCAGCAGCGATTACAGGGGTGGAGAGACCCAGTACTTC.

The J gene is TRBJ1-1, the V gene TRBV11-2; TRBD1 matches at 8 bases. CDR1 is SGHAT and CDR2 is FQNNGV in the germline V gene. The CDR3 spans 16 residues. J lost 0 bases, V lost 10 bases, and 13 bases had no gene match. CDR3 in amino acids: CATSDRVLFMNTEAFF. In DNA form, the CDR3 reads TGTGCCACTTCGGACAGGGTCTTGTTCATGAACACTGAAGCTTTCTTT.

The J gene is TRBJ1-5, the V gene TRBV9, with 9 positions matching TRBD1. Losses at the gene ends were 4 bases for V and 5 bases for J; bases not matched to a gene: 4. CDR1 and CDR2 from the germline V gene are SGDLS and YYNGEE. CDR3 length: 14 residues. In DNA, the CDR3 is TGTGCCAGCAGCAAAACAGGGGGCCATCAGCCCCAGCATTTT. Its translation is CASSKTGGHQPQHF.

The chain is built from TRBV4-1 and TRBJ1-5; possibly TRBD1 for D (6 bases). Germline V gene sequence: CDR1 MGHRA, CDR2 YSYEKL. V lost 4 bases and J 4 bases, leaving 11 bases between the germline ends. The CDR3 length is 14 residues. Here the CDR3 DNA reads TGCGCCAGCAGCCGTTGGACAGAAAATCAGCCCCAGCATTTT. Translation: CASSRWTENQPQHF.

The chain is built from TRBV11-3 and TRBJ2-2, with 7 bases aligning to TRBD1. The CDR3 runs to 14 residues. Germline V lookup: CDR1 SGHNT, CDR2 YENEEA. J gave up 6 bases and V 4 bases, and 5 bases lay outside the gene matches. The CDR3 nucleotides read TGTGCCAGCAGCTCGACAGGGTCGGCCGGGGAGCTGTTTTTT. Translation: CASSSTGSAGELFF.